The clone carrying this T cell receptor (beta chain) was seen only a few times. This entry is derived from a study of blood T cell repertoires in COVID-19. The CDR3 runs 16 residues. CDR1 is MNHEY, CDR2 SVGAGI, per germline. Trimming removed 4 bases from V and 0 bases from J; junction bases left unmatched: 9. Allocation to cohorts depended on clinical history reported by the participants. Repertoires were generated with immunoSEQ multiplex PCR, while TCRdb's copy carries only in-frame clones and drops some. This sample has over 200,000 clones, with 75% to 90% found just once. This receptor was taken from a middle-aged man who had recovered from COVID-19. The J gene is TRBJ2-7, the V gene TRBV6-5; 7 nucleotides line up with TRBD2. The sequencing input was PBMCs or T cells enriched from blood (not recorded which). The DNA of the CDR3 is TGTGCCAGCAGTTGGGGGATTCGGGAGGACTCCTACGAGCAGTACTTC. Protein: CASSWGIREDSYEQYF.